These 8 T cell receptor beta chains came from one sample sequenced in a study of memory B cells and T cells in multiple sclerosis. The antigens these receptors bind are not known. The assay was immunoSEQ multiplex PCR, and TCRdb's table has in-frame clones only and misses some. The sample lists 12,000 or so clones; 80% to 90% were seen once. Separate sequencing covered autoproliferating (CFSE-dim) and non-proliferating (CFSE-high) T cells from stimulus-free culture. Pooled replicate wells came from approximately 51 million CFSE-labeled PBMCs cultured less than 8 days without stimulus. The sample was PBMCs from blood kept in culture. Receptors were obtained from a human donor with multiple sclerosis.

V and J are TRBV5-1 and TRBJ1-2; D is unclear. V shed 5 bases and J shed 0 bases, with 17 bases lying between them. This CDR3 is built from 16 residues. Germline CDR1 and CDR2: SGHRS and YFSETQ. The CDR3 DNA reads TGCGCCAGCAGTAGTGAGGGCGAGATAACTAACTATGGCTACACCTTC. Translated, it gives CASSSEGEITNYGYTF.

Concerning this clone itself: This sample also contains other DNA sequences that code for the same CDR3. CDR3 DNA sequence: TGCGCCAGCAGCTTGAGGGGACTAGCGACAGATACGCAGTATTTT. Its protein is CASSLRGLATDTQYF. The chain recombines TRBV5-1 with TRBJ2-3; 10 bases are shared with TRBD2. The CDR3 extends over 15 amino acids. J lost 3 bases, V lost 1 base, and 2 bases had no gene match. Per the germline V gene, CDR1 is SGHRS and CDR2 is YFSETQ.

The chain uses TRBV19 and TRBJ2-1; D call uncertain. Germline assignment: CDR1 LNHDA and CDR2 SQIVND (reference sequence). Deletions cut 0 bases from V and 5 bases from J, with 8 bases between. This CDR3 comprises 14 residues. CDR3 in amino acids: CASSIDVHNNEQFF. CDR3 coding DNA: TGTGCCAGTAGTATAGATGTGCATAACAATGAGCAGTTCTTC. The full variable domain, its missing parts supplied by reference TRBV19 and TRBJ2-1, is DGGITQSPKYLFRKEGQNVTLSCEQNLNHDAMYWYRQDPGQGLRLIYYSQIVNDFQKGDIAEGYSVSREKKESFPLTVTSAQKNPTAFYLCASSIDVHNNEQFFGPGTRLTVL.

This chain uses TRBV9 with TRBJ2-6, with D perhaps being TRBD1 or TRBD2 (5 bases each). V lost 4 bases and J 2 bases, leaving 16 bases between the germline ends. Germline CDR1 is SGDLS and CDR2 is YYNGEE. This CDR3 contains 17 residues. The CDR3 loop is CASSPRWGNAGANVLTF. Written as DNA, the CDR3 is TGTGCCAGCAGCCCGAGATGGGGGAATGCTGGGGCCAACGTCCTGACTTTC.

The chain employs TRBV12-2 and TRBJ2-3; the tabulated D call, TRBD2, remains unverified against the DNA. TRBV12-2 is a listed pseudogene. The CDR3 has 17 residues. CDR3 amino acids: CASRLKREGPCTDTQYF. The DNA of the CDR3 is TGTGCAAGTCGCTTAAAGCGGGAGGGCCCGTGCACAGATACGCAGTATTTT.

This chain links TRBV6-1 with TRBJ1-2; D call uncertain. Germline lookup yields CDR1 MNHNS and CDR2 SASEGT. This CDR3 is built from 9 residues. The ends were cut back, 8 bases at V and 11 bases at J, with 9 bases in the middle. In DNA form, the CDR3 reads TGTGCCAGCGGGAGGCAATACACCTTC. This gives the protein CASGRQYTF.

The rearrangement links TRBV19 to TRBJ2-7; D is possibly TRBD2 (6 bases). Germline assignment: CDR1 LNHDA and CDR2 SQIVND (reference sequence). CDR3 length: 15 residues. Deletions cut 3 bases from V and 2 bases from J, with 14 bases between. The CDR3 coding sequence is TGTGCCAGTAGTATGGTCGGCGGGGCTACCTACGAGCAGTACTTC. Residues: CASSMVGGATYEQYF.

V usage is TRBV19 and J usage is TRBJ1-4, with a possible D match to TRBD1 (6 bases). This CDR3 region has 15 residues. V was pared by 3 bases and J by 8 bases, with 16 bases between. Germline CDR1 is LNHDA and CDR2 is SQIVND (reference sequence). DNA for the CDR3: TGTGCCAGTAGTATGAGGCCAGGGGCGCCCGAAAAACTGTTTTTT. This codes for CASSMRPGAPEKLFF.